One and the same sample provided the 26 T cell receptor beta chains below, sequenced in a study of post-analysis software for immune sequencing data. Study-wide points: About 5 TRBV segments were more frequent in patients than controls; TRBV5-6, TRBV5-1 and TRBV20-1 belonged to this group.

The authors incorporated unique molecular identifiers into the TCR beta cDNA libraries. TCRdb ran MiXCR on the PCR reads and lists one entry per CDR3 protein. The repertoire holds about 500,000 distinct CDR3 sequences, with approximately 45% as singletons. Their antigens are not known. The source material was blood. The receptor source for this set is a girl aged 5 to 17 with multiple sclerosis.

This chain connects TRBV29-1 to TRBJ2-2; D call uncertain. V shed 3 bases and J shed 1 base, with 6 bases lying between them. From germline, CDR1 is SQVTM and CDR2 ANQGSEA. The CDR3 consists of 13 residues. The CDR3 DNA is TGCAGCGTTGATCTCCAGAACACCGGGGAGCTGTTTTTT. This translates into CSVDLQNTGELFF.

The chain is built from TRBV13 and TRBJ2-7, with TRBD1 identical over 7 bases. CDR1 is PRHDT, CDR2 FYEKMQ, per germline (reference sequence). The CDR3 spans 13 residues. V was clipped by 5 bases and J by 3 bases; unmatched bases: 4. This CDR3 reads CASSTRDSYEQYF. In nucleotides, the CDR3 is TGTGCCAGCAGCACCAGGGACAGCTACGAGCAGTACTTC. The full variable domain, rest sourced from reference TRBV13 and TRBJ2-7, is AAGVIQSPRHLIKEKRETATLKCYPIPRHDTVYWYQQGPGQDPQFLISFYEKMQSDKGSIPDRFSAQQFSDYHSELNMSSLELGDSALYFCASSTRDSYEQYFGPGTRLTVT.

The genes are TRBV9 and TRBJ2-3; no reliable D call. From germline, CDR1 is SGDLS and CDR2 YYNGEE. Trimming took 0 bases from V and 2 from J, leaving 10 bases between them. The CDR3 has 15 residues. CDR3 sequence: CASSVDDLDTDTQYF. The CDR3 nucleotides are TGTGCCAGCAGCGTAGATGACCTTGACACAGATACGCAGTATTTT.

CDR3 sequence: CASSPGLVGEQFF. The CDR3 DNA follows: TGTGCCAGCAGCCCGGGACTAGTCGGCGAGCAGTTCTTC. The chain is built from TRBV3-1 and TRBJ2-1; 8 bases agree with TRBD2. V gave up 4 bases and J gave up 10 bases; unmatched junction bases: 6. This CDR3 region has 13 residues. Germline CDR1 and CDR2: LGHDT and YNNKEL (reference sequence).

The sample holds a few counts of this clonotype. This rearrangement joins TRBV5-1 to TRBJ2-1, with 7 bases aligning to TRBD2. The CDR3 totals 13 residues. Germline CDR1 is SGHRS and CDR2 is YFSETQ. Trimming removed 2 bases from V and 4 bases from J; junction bases left unmatched: 0. CDR3: CASSLLAYNEQFF. The CDR3 DNA reads as TGCGCCAGCAGCTTACTAGCGTACAATGAGCAGTTCTTC.

V usage is TRBV9 and J usage is TRBJ2-1, with D perhaps TRBD1 or TRBD2 (6 bases each). Trimming pared 4 bases from V and 4 bases from J, leaving 15 bases between. The germline CDR1 and CDR2 sequences are SGDLS and YYNGEE. The CDR3 sequence is 15 residues long. CDR3 bases: TGTGCCAGCAGCCCCCACCGGGGGCGTTACAATGAGCAGTTCTTC. This codes for CASSPHRGRYNEQFF.

As for this clonotype: A junction boundary mismatches the germline segment, possibly from a read error. The rearrangement joins TRBV18 to TRBJ2-1; D gene uncertain. CDR3 length: 14 residues. The germline V gene encodes CDR1 KGHSH and CDR2 LQKENI. The CDR3 region is CVSSVRNKNNEQFF. DNA of the CDR3: TGTGTCAGCTCTGTCCGGAATAAAAACAATGAGCAGTTCTTC.

The J gene is TRBJ2-1, the V gene TRBV12-5; D is perhaps TRBD2 (6 bases). In germline, CDR1 is LGHNT, CDR2 FRNRAP. There are 14 residues in the CDR3. V gave up 6 bases and J gave up 7 bases, with 16 bases separating them. CDR3 nucleotides: TGTGCTAGTGGCAGGACTACATGGACAAATGAGCAGTTCTTC. It yields the protein CASGRTTWTNEQFF.

This clonotype occurred once. The V gene is TRBV29-1, the J gene TRBJ2-3, with TRBD2 matching 12 bases. CDR1 is SQVTM and CDR2 is ANQGSEA in the germline V gene. The length of the CDR3 is 16 residues. V shed 3 bases and J 2 bases; nucleotides not matched to a gene: 6. In nucleotides, the CDR3 is TGCAGCGTTGATCTAAGACTAGCGGGAGCCACAGATACGCAGTATTTT. This encodes CSVDLRLAGATDTQYF.

This chain links TRBV6-6 with TRBJ2-1; no clear D. The CDR3 has 14 amino acids. CDR1 and CDR2 (germline): MNHNY, SVGAGI (reference sequence). The V end was cut by 3 bases, the J end by 7 bases, with 13 bases between. CDR3 sequence reads: CASSYGVTRNEQFF. Here the CDR3 DNA reads TGTGCCAGCAGTTATGGGGTGACACGAAATGAGCAGTTCTTC.

The rearrangement uses TRBV10-3 and TRBJ2-1; unclear D gene. Looked up from germline, CDR1 is ENHRY and CDR2 is SYGVKD. V was trimmed by 5 bases and J by 2 bases, leaving 7 bases between them. The CDR3 covers 13 residues. The CDR3 is CAISSETYNEQFF. CDR3 coding DNA: TGTGCCATCAGTAGCGAGACCTACAATGAGCAGTTCTTC.

The sample holds one count of this clonotype. V and J are TRBV15 and TRBJ2-7, with 7 bases aligning to TRBD1. V trimming: 3 bases; J trimming: 0 bases; junction bases outside the gene matches: 17. Germline CDR1 LNHNV, CDR2 YYDKDF (reference sequence). The CDR3 has 19 residues. The CDR3: CATSRIPGQIAPSSYEQYF. The CDR3 coding sequence is TGTGCCACCAGCAGGATACCGGGACAGATAGCCCCGAGCTCCTACGAGCAGTACTTC.

The chain couples TRBV7-2 to TRBJ1-2; the match to TRBD1 covers 7 bases. Losses at the gene ends were 1 base for V and 8 bases for J; bases not matched to a gene: 10. The length of the CDR3 is 15 residues. Per germline, CDR1 SGHTA and CDR2 FQGNSA. The CDR3 sequence is CASSLGPGGFGGYTF. DNA for the CDR3: TGTGCCAGCAGCTTAGGACCAGGGGGGTTCGGAGGCTACACCTTC.

The rearrangement joins TRBV7-9 to TRBJ1-1, with TRBD1 identical over 9 bases. Trimming removed 3 bases from V and 1 base from J; junction bases left unmatched: 6. The CDR3 loop spans 16 amino acids. Per germline, CDR1 SEHNR and CDR2 FQNEAQ (reference sequence). CDR3 sequence (DNA): TGTGCCAGCAGCTTCTCAGGGACAGGGAGGAACACTGAAGCTTTCTTT. It specifies CASSFSGTGRNTEAFF.

This clonotype has just one count. The chain carries TRBV6-1 and TRBJ1-2, with D unresolved. CDR3 length: 13 amino acids. Looked up from germline, CDR1 is MNHNS and CDR2 is SASEGT. With 2 bases removed from V and 3 bases from J, the gap between germline ends came to 7 bases. The chain's CDR3 is CASSERGDYGYTF. DNA of the CDR3: TGTGCCAGCAGTGAACGTGGGGACTATGGCTACACCTTC.

This sequence joins TRBV7-6 and TRBJ2-5; D remains unclear. This CDR3 contains 16 residues. Germline V gene sequence: CDR1 SGHVS, CDR2 FNYEAQ. Deletions cut 0 bases from V and 1 base from J, with 12 bases between. The CDR3 DNA sequence: TGTGCCAGCAGCTTAGCGTGGATGGAGATCCAAGAGACCCAGTACTTC. This encodes CASSLAWMEIQETQYF.

In its sample, this clonotype was seen a few times. The J gene is TRBJ2-6, the V gene TRBV27; tentatively, D is TRBD1 (6 bases). Deletions cut 0 bases from V and 1 base from J, with 16 bases between. Germline assignment: CDR1 MNHEY and CDR2 SMNVEV (reference sequence). This CDR3 is 19 amino acids long. This CDR3 reads CASSLSGAVFLSGANVLTF. CDR3 DNA sequence: TGTGCCAGCAGTTTATCGGGGGCAGTTTTTCTATCTGGGGCCAACGTCCTGACTTTC.

Note on this clonotype: A much larger clone lies one base from this, so it may be a read error. The chain employs TRBV29-1 and TRBJ1-2, with a weak D call TRBD1 (6 bases). The CDR3 loop spans 14 amino acids. Per the germline V gene, CDR1 is SQVTM and CDR2 is ANQGSEA. This CDR3 is CNTWGLTGSYGYTF. Here the CDR3 DNA reads TGCAACACTTGGGGGTTAACAGGGAGCTATGGCTACACCTTC. The complete variable domain, with remaining parts taken from reference TRBV29-1 and TRBJ1-2, reads SAVISQKPSRDICQRGTSLTIQCQVDSQVTMMFWYRQQPGQSLTLIATANQGSEATYESGFVIDKFPISRPNLTFSTLTVSNMSPEDSSIYLCNTWGLTGSYGYTFGSGTRLTVV.

The V gene is TRBV12-3 or TRBV12-4, the J gene TRBJ2-7; D remains unclear. The CDR3 spans 16 residues. The V and J ends lost 0 bases and 0 bases respectively, with 12 bases between them. The CDR3 loop reads CASSLADQTSSYEQYF. Written as DNA, the CDR3 is TGTGCCAGCAGTTTAGCGGATCAGACCTCCTCCTACGAGCAGTACTTC.

Notes on this clonotype: One end of the junction fails to match germline, which may point to a read error. The chain combines TRBV25-1 with TRBJ1-2, with D tentatively TRBD1 (5 bases). Germline V gives CDR1 MGHDK, CDR2 SYGVNS. The CDR3 length is 14 residues. Here the CDR3 DNA reads TGTGCCAGCAGCCCCGGGACGAAGTTCTATGGCGACACCTTC. Amino acid sequence: CASSPGTKFYGDTF.

The V and J genes are TRBV20-1 and TRBJ1-1, with no clear D. The V and J ends lost 3 bases and 8 bases respectively, with 13 bases between them. The CDR3 has 12 amino acids. From germline, CDR1 is DFQATT and CDR2 SNEGSKA (reference sequence). CDR3 sequence reads: CSARSGGREAFF. The CDR3 coding sequence is TGCAGTGCTAGGAGCGGCGGGCGGGAAGCTTTCTTT.

The rearrangement links TRBV6-6 to TRBJ1-2; tentatively, D is TRBD1 (5 bases). Germline V gene lookup returns CDR1 MNHNY and CDR2 SVGAGI (reference sequence). The V end lost 2 bases, the J end lost 8 bases, and 12 bases lay between the germline ends. This CDR3 region has 13 residues. CDR3 amino acids: CASSYGGAGGYTF. The CDR3 DNA follows: TGTGCCAGCAGTTACGGGGGTGCTGGAGGCTACACCTTC.

This clonotype has just a few counts. This chain links TRBV27 with TRBJ2-5; 9 nucleotides line up with TRBD2. The CDR3 totals 14 residues. The V gene end was trimmed by 5 bases and the J gene end by 4 bases; junction bases not matched to a gene: 5. CDR1 and CDR2 from the germline V gene are MNHEY and SMNVEV (reference sequence). CDR3 nucleotides: TGTGCCAGCAGTAATAGCGGGAGACGAGAGACCCAGTACTTC. Its protein is CASSNSGRRETQYF.

The gene calls are TRBV7-2 and TRBJ2-5; 11 nucleotides match TRBD2. The V segment lost 6 bases and the J segment 5 bases; nucleotides outside the gene matches: 8. The CDR3 loop spans 15 amino acids. Germline CDR1 reads SGHTA; CDR2 reads FQGNSA. CDR3 loop: CASSLTSGIGETQYF. The CDR3 nucleotides read TGTGCCAGCAGTTTGACTAGCGGGATCGGGGAGACCCAGTACTTC.

The chain combines TRBV5-1 with TRBJ2-1, with D possibly being TRBD2 (6 bases). This CDR3 contains 15 residues. V shed 4 bases and J shed 2 bases, with 13 bases lying between them. The germline CDR1 and CDR2 sequences are SGHRS and YFSETQ. The CDR3 sequence: CASSMGLLPYNEQFF. The CDR3 DNA follows: TGCGCCAGCAGCATGGGACTTTTACCCTACAATGAGCAGTTCTTC. Using reference TRBV5-1 and TRBJ2-1 for the parts outside the CDR3, the full variable domain is KAGVTQTPRYLIKTRGQQVTLSCSPISGHRSVSWYQQTPGQGLQFLFEYFSETQRNKGNFPGRFSGRQFSNSRSEMNVSTLELGDSALYLCASSMGLLPYNEQFFGPGTRLTVL.

The chain employs TRBV19 and TRBJ2-3; 8 nucleotides match TRBD1. CDR1 and CDR2 from the germline V gene are LNHDA and SQIVND (reference sequence). V lost 9 bases to trimming and J lost 2 bases; unmatched junction nucleotides: 10. CDR3 length equals 15 residues. The CDR3, as DNA: TGTGCCAGCACCCACCTGGGACAGGTCACAGATACGCAGTATTTT. Translating gives CASTHLGQVTDTQYF.